This passage covers 18 T cell receptor beta chains from one sample sequenced in a study of technical replicates of blood from a handful of donors. Repertoires were generated with immunoSEQ multiplex PCR, while TCRdb's copy carries only in-frame clones and drops some. Among 66,000 or so clones listed, more than 75% were seen once. The sequencing sample was made of PBMCs. The receptors were gathered from a human donor in good health. Some clones in this sample may be carry-over from other donors' samples.

The rearrangement links TRBV30 to TRBJ1-2, with D hard to call. V was pared by 0 bases and J by 1 base, with 6 bases between. The germline gives CDR1 GTSNPN, CDR2 SVGIG (reference sequence). The CDR3 consists of 13 residues. CDR3: CAWSVDNNYGYTF. As DNA, the CDR3 is TGTGCCTGGAGTGTAGACAATAACTATGGCTACACCTTC.

V usage is TRBV7-8 and J usage is TRBJ1-3, with D tentatively TRBD1 (5 bases). V dropped 3 bases and J dropped 0 bases, with 15 bases sitting between them. Germline V gene data show CDR1 as SGHVS and CDR2 as FQNEAQ. There are 17 residues in the CDR3. The CDR3 protein is CASSLAGGRVSGNTIYF. CDR3 nucleotide sequence: TGTGCCAGCAGCTTGGCGGGGGGAAGGGTCTCTGGAAACACCATATATTTT. The variable domain in full, completed from reference TRBV7-8 and TRBJ1-3, reads GAGVSQSPRYKVAKRGQDVALRCDPISGHVSLFWYQQALGQGPEFLTYFQNEAQLDKSGLPSDRFFAERPEGSVSTLKIQRTQQEDSAVYLCASSLAGGRVSGNTIYFGEGSWLTVV.

The sample holds a few counts of this clone. The V gene is TRBV5-8, the J gene TRBJ2-4; D gene unclear. Germline V gene sequence: CDR1 SGHTS, CDR2 YDEGEE. V was clipped by 2 bases and J by 0 bases, with 6 bases between them. There are 14 residues in the CDR3. DNA of the CDR3: TGTGCCAGCAGCTTTGGCGGAGCCAAAAACATTCAGTACTTC. It encodes CASSFGGAKNIQYF.

V is TRBV6-5 and J is TRBJ1-2; 8 nucleotides line up with TRBD1. J gave up 10 bases and V 2 bases, and 6 bases lay outside the gene matches. There are 13 residues in the CDR3. Germline V CDR1 and CDR2: MNHEY, SVGAGI. CDR3 in amino acids: CASSYGQGYFYTF. The DNA for the CDR3 is TGTGCCAGCAGTTACGGACAGGGCTATTTCTACACCTTC.

The CDR3 DNA reads TGCGCCAGCAGCCAAGTATGGGGCGGAGGGGGAAACACCATATATTTT. This gives the protein CASSQVWGGGGNTIYF. This sequence joins TRBV4-3 and TRBJ1-3; D is perhaps TRBD1 (5 bases). CDR1 is LGHNA, CDR2 YSLEER, per germline. The CDR3 spans 16 residues. Trimming removed 1 base at V and 4 bases at J, with 14 bases between.

This clone has only one observation. The chain couples TRBV19 to TRBJ1-5, with D tentatively TRBD1 (6 bases). Trimming cost V 6 bases and J 0 bases, with 12 bases left between them. This CDR3 has 15 residues. Germline V gene sequence: CDR1 LNHDA, CDR2 SQIVND (reference sequence). CDR3 in amino acids: CASSLHRDSNQPQHF. The CDR3 region has the DNA TGTGCCAGTAGCCTACACAGGGATAGCAATCAGCCCCAGCATTTT.

This clone was recorded a few times. The V gene is TRBV5-1, the J gene TRBJ1-1; the D gene is possibly TRBD1 (6 bases). Germline V gene data show CDR1 as SGHRS and CDR2 as YFSETQ. This CDR3 comprises 18 residues. V dropped 0 bases and J dropped 4 bases, with 22 bases sitting between them. The CDR3 region is CASSLGRKYTGSGTEAFF. CDR3 DNA: TGCGCCAGCAGCTTGGGCCGGAAGTATACAGGGTCGGGCACTGAAGCTTTCTTT.

V usage is TRBV11-2 and J usage is TRBJ2-7; possibly TRBD2 for D (6 bases). Germline V lookup: CDR1 SGHAT, CDR2 FQNNGV. V was cut by 0 bases and J by 3 bases, with 9 bases left in between. The CDR3 is 14 amino acids. This CDR3 is CASSLDPSVYEQYF. CDR3 DNA sequence: TGTGCCAGCAGCTTAGATCCTAGCGTCTACGAGCAGTACTTC. Using reference TRBV11-2 and TRBJ2-7 for the parts outside the CDR3, the full variable domain is EAGVAQSPRYKIIEKRQSVAFWCNPISGHATLYWYQQILGQGPKLLIQFQNNGVVDDSQLPKDRFSAERLKGVDSTLKIQPAKLEDSAVYLCASSLDPSVYEQYFGPGTRLTVT.

This clone was observed once. V gene TRBV19 combines with J gene TRBJ1-6; D might be TRBD1 (5 bases). From germline, CDR1 is LNHDA and CDR2 SQIVND (reference sequence). V lost 0 bases and J 9 bases, leaving 15 bases between the germline ends. The CDR3 has 16 amino acids. For the CDR3, the DNA is TGTGCCAGTAGTATAGACCGGGCAGGGAAGGGTTCACCCCTCCACTTT. Translating it yields CASSIDRAGKGSPLHF.

The gene calls are TRBV19 and TRBJ1-2, with 12 bases lining up with TRBD1. The CDR3 runs to 14 residues. Germline V lookup: CDR1 LNHDA, CDR2 SQIVND (reference sequence). Trimming cost V 2 bases and J 8 bases; bases outside gene matches: 3. The CDR3 loop reads CASSIMGTGGGYTF. The CDR3 DNA follows: TGTGCCAGTAGTATAATGGGGACAGGGGGCGGCTACACCTTC.

This rearrangement joins TRBV30 to TRBJ2-5; 8 bases fit TRBD1. The ends lost 3 bases at V and 3 bases at J; junction bases unmatched: 3. The CDR3 is 13 amino acids. Germline CDR1 GTSNPN, CDR2 SVGIG (reference sequence). The CDR3 DNA sequence: TGTGCCTGGAGCCAACAGGGGGAAGAGACCCAGTACTTC. Residues: CAWSQQGEETQYF.

V usage is TRBV4-2 and J usage is TRBJ2-3, with 9 bases fitting TRBD2. CDR3 length equals 16 residues. The V gene's germline CDR1 is LGHNA and CDR2 YNFKEQ. V was pared by 1 base and J by 5 bases, with 7 bases of the junction left unmatched. In nucleotides, the CDR3 is TGTGCCAGCAGCCAAGTTACTAGCGGGCGGAAAGATACGCAGTATTTT. Amino acids: CASSQVTSGRKDTQYF.

J is TRBJ2-1 and V is TRBV29-1; D is perhaps TRBD1 (6 bases). This CDR3 has 12 amino acids. Trimming took off 8 bases at V and 9 bases at J, with 17 bases between the two ends. Germline CDR1 reads SQVTM; CDR2 reads ANQGSEA. The CDR3 coding sequence is TGCAGCATAAACCCGACAGGCGGTGAGCAGTTCTTC. This codes for CSINPTGGEQFF.

The genes are TRBV29-1 and TRBJ1-2, with TRBD1 as a possible D gene (5 bases). V was cut by 7 bases and J by 2 bases, with 17 bases left in between. The CDR3 runs 14 residues. Germline CDR1 is SQVTM and CDR2 is ANQGSEA. Here the CDR3 reads CSGTSGDSNYGYTF. CDR3 coding DNA: TGCAGCGGAACTTCCGGCGACAGCAACTATGGCTACACCTTC. The variable domain in full, with the rest retrieved from reference TRBV29-1 and TRBJ1-2, is SAVISQKPSRDICQRGTSLTIQCQVDSQVTMMFWYRQQPGQSLTLIATANQGSEATYESGFVIDKFPISRPNLTFSTLTVSNMSPEDSSIYLCSGTSGDSNYGYTFGSGTRLTVV.

The chain is built from TRBV4-1 and TRBJ1-5; D unresolved. Trimming shortened V by 1 base and J by 2 bases, and 12 bases separated the two germline ends. CDR3 length: 16 residues. CDR1 MGHRA and CDR2 YSYEKL come from the germline V gene. CDR3 sequence: CASSQGGIMGNQPQHF. The CDR3, as DNA: TGCGCCAGCAGCCAAGGAGGAATAATGGGCAATCAGCCCCAGCATTTT.

V usage is TRBV10-3 and J usage is TRBJ1-1; TRBD1 matches at 7 bases. The CDR3 extends over 14 amino acids. The germline V gene has CDR1 ENHRY and CDR2 SYGVKD. J gave up 3 bases and V 8 bases, and 9 bases lay outside the gene matches. The DNA for the CDR3 is TGTGCCATCGCACAAACTACAGGGGACACTGAAGCTTTCTTT. Translating gives CAIAQTTGDTEAFF.

The chain carries TRBV9 and TRBJ2-1, with D perhaps TRBD2 (5 bases). CDR1 is SGDLS and CDR2 is YYNGEE in the germline V gene. This CDR3 comprises 15 residues. V dropped 1 base and J dropped 0 bases, with 8 bases sitting between them. The CDR3 loop reads CASSVTGTSYNEQFF. In nucleotides, the CDR3 is TGTGCCAGCAGCGTAACGGGAACCTCCTACAATGAGCAGTTCTTC.

V and J are TRBV2 and TRBJ2-7, with unresolved D. The germline CDR1 and CDR2 sequences are SNHLY and FYNNEI. The CDR3 is made up of 12 amino acids. The V end lost 1 base, the J end lost 3 bases, and 4 bases lay between the germline ends. CDR3 sequence (DNA): TGTGCCAGCAGTGAAGAACTCTACGAGCAGTACTTC. This encodes CASSEELYEQYF.